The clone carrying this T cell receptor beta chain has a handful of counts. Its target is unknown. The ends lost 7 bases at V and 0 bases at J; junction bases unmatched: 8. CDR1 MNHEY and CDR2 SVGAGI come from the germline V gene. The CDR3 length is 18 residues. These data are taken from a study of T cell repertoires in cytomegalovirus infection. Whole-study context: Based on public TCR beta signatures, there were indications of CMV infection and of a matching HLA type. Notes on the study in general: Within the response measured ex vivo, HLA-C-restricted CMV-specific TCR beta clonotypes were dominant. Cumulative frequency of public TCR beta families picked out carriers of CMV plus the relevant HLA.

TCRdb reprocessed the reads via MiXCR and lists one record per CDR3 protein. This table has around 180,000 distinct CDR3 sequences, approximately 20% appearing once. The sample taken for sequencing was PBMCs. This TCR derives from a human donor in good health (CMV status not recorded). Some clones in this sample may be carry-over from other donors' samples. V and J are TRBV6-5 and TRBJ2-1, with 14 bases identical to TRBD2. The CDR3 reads CASKPGLAGDSSYNEQFF. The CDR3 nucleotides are TGTGCCAGCAAACCGGGACTAGCGGGGGATAGCTCCTACAATGAGCAGTTCTTC.